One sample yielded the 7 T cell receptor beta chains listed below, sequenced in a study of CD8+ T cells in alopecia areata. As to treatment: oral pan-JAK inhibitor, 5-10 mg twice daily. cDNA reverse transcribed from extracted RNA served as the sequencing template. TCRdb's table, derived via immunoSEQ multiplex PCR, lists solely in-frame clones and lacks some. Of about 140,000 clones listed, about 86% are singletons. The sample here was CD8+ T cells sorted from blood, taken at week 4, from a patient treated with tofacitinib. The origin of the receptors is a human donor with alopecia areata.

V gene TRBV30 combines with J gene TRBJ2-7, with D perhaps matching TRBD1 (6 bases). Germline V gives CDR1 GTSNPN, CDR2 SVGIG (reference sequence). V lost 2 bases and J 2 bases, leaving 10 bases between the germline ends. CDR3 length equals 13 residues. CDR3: CAWSLRGPYEQYF. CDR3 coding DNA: TGTGCCTGGAGTCTCAGGGGCCCCTACGAGCAGTACTTC.

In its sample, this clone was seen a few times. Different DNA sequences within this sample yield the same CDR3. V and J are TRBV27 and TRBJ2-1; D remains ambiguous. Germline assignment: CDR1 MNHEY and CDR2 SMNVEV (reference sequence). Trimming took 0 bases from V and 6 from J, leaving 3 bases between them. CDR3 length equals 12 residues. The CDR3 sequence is CASSLSGNEQFF. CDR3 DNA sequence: TGTGCCAGCAGTTTATCGGGCAATGAGCAGTTCTTC.

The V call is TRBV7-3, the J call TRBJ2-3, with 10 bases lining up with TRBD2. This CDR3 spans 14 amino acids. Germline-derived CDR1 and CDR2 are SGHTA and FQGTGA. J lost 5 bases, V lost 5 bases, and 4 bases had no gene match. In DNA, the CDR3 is TGTGCCAGCAGCCCGATAGCGGGAGGAGATACGCAGTATTTT. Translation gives CASSPIAGGDTQYF.

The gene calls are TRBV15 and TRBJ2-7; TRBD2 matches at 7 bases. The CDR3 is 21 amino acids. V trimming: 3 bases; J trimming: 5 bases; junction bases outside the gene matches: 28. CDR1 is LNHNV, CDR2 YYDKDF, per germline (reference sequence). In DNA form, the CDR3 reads TGTGCCACCAGCAGCTTGGTCGGGGGGATCATGTTGGGGATGGGGCGCCACGAGCAGTACTTC. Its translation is CATSSLVGGIMLGMGRHEQYF.

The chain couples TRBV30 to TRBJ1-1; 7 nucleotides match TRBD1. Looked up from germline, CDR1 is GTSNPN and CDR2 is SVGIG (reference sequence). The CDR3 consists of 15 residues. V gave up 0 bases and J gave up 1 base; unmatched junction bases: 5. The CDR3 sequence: CAWSVRGQPNTEAFF. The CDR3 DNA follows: TGTGCCTGGAGTGTACGGGGACAGCCGAACACTGAAGCTTTCTTT.

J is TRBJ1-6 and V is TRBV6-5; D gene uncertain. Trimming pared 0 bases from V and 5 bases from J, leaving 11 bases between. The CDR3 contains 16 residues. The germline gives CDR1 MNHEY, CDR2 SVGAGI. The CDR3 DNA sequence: TGTGCCAGCAGTTACTCGGCGGAAATTCATAATTCACCCCTCCACTTT. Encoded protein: CASSYSAEIHNSPLHF.

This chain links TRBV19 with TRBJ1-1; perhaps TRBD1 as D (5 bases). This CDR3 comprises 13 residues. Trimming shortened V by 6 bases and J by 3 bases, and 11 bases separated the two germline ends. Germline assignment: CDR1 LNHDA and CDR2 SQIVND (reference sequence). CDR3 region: CASSPGGYTEAFF. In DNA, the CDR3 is TGTGCCAGTAGCCCGGGGGGTTACACTGAAGCTTTCTTT.